Included here is one T cell receptor beta chain sequence, with context. Its antigen is not yet known. No quality values exist for individual bases; no much larger clone is one base distant. This specimen's time point label, per the study, means: cycle 2 day 1 (C2D1) of nivolumab. Relapse after autologous stem cell transplantation had occurred in all trial patients, and cohorts A, B and C were distinguished by prior brentuximab vedotin exposure. The trial cohort was composed of about 60 patients with relapsed/refractory classical Hodgkin lymphoma, for whom complete response, partial response or progressive disease was recorded as best overall response. Trial patients were treated with single-agent nivolumab in the multi-cohort phase II CheckMate 205 trial. An independent review committee assessed best overall response by applying the 2007 International Working Group response criteria. Trial PBMCs were collected just before the start of nivolumab (C1D1) and during therapy at cycle 2 day 1 and cycle 4 day 1. Peripheral blood was collected in 8 mL Vacutainer Cell Preparation Tubes, from which PBMCs were isolated by centrifugation and then cryopreserved.

Genomic DNA was extracted with the Qiagen DNeasy kit from unsorted PBMCs and from negatively selected CD4+ and CD8+ fractions. Amplification of TCR beta CDR3 regions was done by immunoSEQ multiplex PCR with primers that anneal to V and J segments. A synthetic immune receptor repertoire was used to minimize amplification bias, and remaining bias was computationally removed after sequencing. In the source study's methods: Custom Python scripts were used to quantify repertoire diversity as the Shannon entropy index. The unsorted, CD4+ and CD8+ repertoires were each analyzed separately, with the exception of combined analyses, where CD4+ and CD8+ sequences were merged in silico. Clonal expansion was defined as a frequency increase of at least 2-fold after treatment compared with C1D1, and clones undetected at baseline were assigned a pseudocount of 0.5. Singleton clones were defined as clones with 0 or 1 copy at C1D1, and non-singleton clones were defined as clones with 2 or more copies. Clones expanded in unsorted samples were labelled as CD4+, CD8+ or unknown by matching protein sequences in sorted samples from the same patient. Wilcoxon tests on paired samples were used to test diversity changes from C1D1 to C4D1. The table comes from immuneACCESS by way of TCRdb, which keeps in-frame sequences with V and J called. Part of the clones is missing from these tables; in studies checked, under half for an unresolved V gene and the rest for unknown reasons. That table furnishes V, J and clone size, whereas the DNA furnished D and trimming. The sample has just over 50,000 clones on record, roughly 66% of them singletons. About 15% of the sample belongs to the ten largest clones.

The entry originates in a study of PD-1 blockade in classical Hodgkin lymphoma (dated by TCRdb to about 2020). Background on the whole study: Nivolumab dosing was 3 mg/kg intravenously every 2 weeks, continuing until either disease progression or unacceptable toxicity. The study used CyTOF and TCR beta sequencing to define a peripheral blood immune signature of response to PD-1 blockade in classical Hodgkin lymphoma. The paper as a whole reports these results and caveats: Diversity was lower in patients who began nivolumab less than 1 year after ASCT, so these patients were left out of later analyses to avoid confounding by immune reconstitution. A significant rise by C4D1 was seen in CD4+ but not CD8+ TCR diversity (p=0.0027 vs p=0.16), with the rise being most apparent in complete responders (p=0.02). Trial patients achieving complete response had baseline diversity similar to newly diagnosed patients, whereas partial responders and progressors had significantly lower diversity. Baseline TCR diversity was reported as lower in newly diagnosed patients than in healthy donors, and lower still in relapsed/refractory patients. The study was restricted to a single clinical trial cohort, and the causes of repertoire differences, possibly disease activity or prior therapy, were left undefined.

There are 15 amino acids in the CDR3, from cysteine to phenylalanine inclusive. The entry retains the CDR3 DNA only, 45 bases that are in frame from base 1. A distance of 14 bases separates the germline ends of V and J, which lose 3 bases and 3 bases respectively. CDR1 and CDR2, per the germline V gene, are MDHEN and SYDVKM. The origin of this receptor is a human donor with classical Hodgkin lymphoma. The V gene is TRBV28 and the J gene is TRBJ1-1, and possibly TRBD1, on 5 matching bases. The sample was peripheral blood mononuclear cells (PBMCs), taken before the second cycle of nivolumab. The bases are TGTGCCAGCAGTTTTCGGGTTCGGGGGGACACTGAAGCTTTCTTT. Protein translation: CASSFRVRGDTEAFF.